The clone carrying this T cell receptor (beta chain) was found once. Roughly 1.8 micrograms of genomic DNA (from cryopreserved PBMCs) were used for TCR beta libraries. The sample belongs to a study of cytotoxic CD8 clonotypes in ibrutinib-treated CLL. The method was immunoSEQ multiplex PCR; TCRdb's version includes in-frame clones alone and lacks a portion of them. The data hold more than 110,000 clones, with 80% observed a single time. The starting material was PBMCs, obtained after 36 months of ibrutinib treatment. The sequence derives from a human donor with chronic lymphocytic leukemia.

The CDR3 bases are TGTGCCAGTGGCAGACTAGCGATATCAAATGAGCAGTTCTTC. Translated, it gives CASGRLAISNEQFF. This chain joins TRBV19 and TRBJ2-1; the match to TRBD2 covers 8 bases. Germline-derived CDR1 and CDR2 are LNHDA and SQIVND (reference sequence). The CDR3 has 14 amino acids. Trimming at V came to 8 bases and at J to 7 bases, leaving 10 bases not matched to a gene. The whole variable domain, filled in from reference TRBV19 and TRBJ2-1, reads DGGITQSPKYLFRKEGQNVTLSCEQNLNHDAMYWYRQDPGQGLRLIYYSQIVNDFQKGDIAEGYSVSREKKESFPLTVTSAQKNPTAFYLCASGRLAISNEQFFGPGTRLTVL.